The entry that follows covers one T cell receptor beta chain sequence. The read ends 3 residues before the CDR3 terminus; that terminus is restored from the germline J gene. The ends lost 3 bases at V and 5 bases at J; junction bases unmatched: 6. Per the germline V gene, CDR1 is SGHRS and CDR2 is YFSETQ. This CDR3 is built from 16 residues. Clones were sequenced by immunoSEQ multiplex PCR, and TCRdb holds only the in-frame ones, with some missing. The listing contains 20,000 to 25,000 clones. These data come from a study of T cells in women clearing cervical HPV infection. The genes are TRBV5-1 and TRBJ2-5; TRBD2 agrees at 14 bases. The clonotype originates from a woman between 18 and 69 years old with a cervical HPV16 infection that either progressed to CIN3+ or cleared (not recorded which). Sequences were obtained from blood buffy coat. Partial CDR3 DNA: TGCGCCAGCAGCTCTAGGACTAGCGGGAGGACGGAGACC. Residues: CASSSRTSGRTET. The complete CDR3 reads CASSSRTSGRTETQYF.